The rows below give T cell receptor beta chains drawn from one sample of a study of spatial heterogeneity in lung cancer. TCRdb reprocessed the 5' RACE reads with MiXCR, giving one entry per CDR3 protein. The sample carries 40,000 to 55,000 distinct CDR3 sequences, roughly 7% recorded once. Source: PBMCs, taken at surgery. These receptors were taken from a female donor with early-stage non-small cell lung cancer. Each CDR3 is given with its conserved first and last residue. A D gene is named only where the DNA matches it firmly. A clone size is listed for some rows: how often the clone was seen (once, few, many), or a class if it is expanded.

j_call d_call clone_size cdr3_length v_call cdr3_nt cdr3_aa
TRBJ1-3 - - 16 TRBV9 TGTGCCAGCAGCGAGAGACAGCTGAGCTCTGGAAACACCATATATTTT CASSERQLSSGNTIYF
TRBJ2-1 TRBD1 few 16 TRBV20-1 TGCAGTGCTACCAAACCCAGGACAGGGGACTACAATGAGCAGTTCTTC CSATKPRTGDYNEQFF
TRBJ2-7 - many 13 TRBV29-1 TGCAGCGTTGGGAGGAGGCTGGGTTACGAGCAGTACTTC CSVGRRLGYEQYF
TRBJ2-7 TRBD1 few 16 TRBV6-2/TRBV6-3 TGTGCCAGACTACTGGAGGACAGGGAGAATACCTACGAGCAGTACTTC CARLLEDRENTYEQYF
TRBJ2-1 TRBD1 few 16 TRBV20-1 TGCAGTGCTAGAGACTCGGACAGGGGGCGCGACAATGAGCAGTTCTTC CSARDSDRGRDNEQFF
TRBJ2-5 - - 17 TRBV21-1 TGTGCCAGCAGCAAAGAAGAAAAACCCACGAATAAAGAGACCCAGTACTTC CASSKEEKPTNKETQYF
TRBJ2-2 TRBD1 many 15 TRBV6-5 TGTGCCAGCAGTCGACAGGGGAGGACCACCGGGGAGCTGTTTTTT CASSRQGRTTGELFF
TRBJ2-7 - few 13 TRBV5-4 TGTGCCAGCAGCTTGGTAACAGGTGCCGAGCAGTACTTC CASSLVTGAEQYF
TRBJ2-3 TRBD1 many 14 TRBV5-1 TGCGCCAGCAGCCCGGACAGGGGGCAGGATACGCAGTATTTT CASSPDRGQDTQYF
TRBJ2-5 - few 14 TRBV12-3/TRBV12-4 TGTGCCAGCAGTTGGGGGGTTCCGGAAGAGACCCAGTACTTC CASSWGVPEETQYF
TRBJ2-1 - - 11 TRBV2 TGTGCCAGCAGTGAGGGGAGGGAGCAGTTCTTC CASSEGREQFF
TRBJ2-7 TRBD1 many 16 TRBV20-1 TGCAGTGCTAGAGAGAGTCGACAGGGGAACACCTACGAGCAGTACTTC CSARESRQGNTYEQYF
TRBJ2-3 - many 14 TRBV5-4 TGTGCCAGCAGCTCATCAATCGGAACCGATACGCAGTATTTT CASSSSIGTDTQYF
TRBJ2-7 - few 15 TRBV27 TGTGCCAGCAGTTTAAAGGCGTTTGTCACCTACGAGCAGTACTTC CASSLKAFVTYEQYF
TRBJ2-3 TRBD2 few 15 TRBV18 TGTGCCAGCTCACGACTAGCGGGGCCCACAGATACGCAGTATTTT CASSRLAGPTDTQYF
TRBJ2-1 - many 11 TRBV5-1 TGCGCCAGCAGCTTGTACCATGAGCAGTTCTTC CASSLYHEQFF
TRBJ2-2 - - 16 TRBV14 TGTGCCAGCAGCCTAACCTCCGGGTTTTCGACCGGGGAGCTGTTTTTT CASSLTSGFSTGELFF
TRBJ1-5 TRBD1 many 15 TRBV30 TGTGCCTGGAGTGTTCGGGGACAGCTCAATCAGCCCCAGCATTTT CAWSVRGQLNQPQHF
TRBJ1-1 - - 12 TRBV20-1 TGCAGTGCTAGTGGCGCGAGCACTGAAGCTTTCTTT CSASGASTEAFF
TRBJ1-2 - - 13 TRBV6-2/TRBV6-3 TGTGCCAGCAGACCCTCGGGAGATGATGGCTACACCTTC CASRPSGDDGYTF
TRBJ2-7 TRBD1 - 17 TRBV10-3 TGTGCCATCAGTTTAAGCCTCGGGACAGGGAGCTCCTACGAGCAGTACTTC CAISLSLGTGSSYEQYF
TRBJ1-5 TRBD1 many 16 TRBV7-9 TGTGCCAGCAGCTTAGGCCTGGGACAGTCTTATCAGCCCCAGCATTTT CASSLGLGQSYQPQHF
TRBJ1-1 - once 14 TRBV7-9 TGTGCCAGCTCCCCCGGACGGCAGAACACTGAAGCTTTCTTT CASSPGRQNTEAFF
TRBJ2-3 TRBD2 many 15 TRBV20-1 TGCAGTGCCGTCCCGACTAGCGGGGGCACAGATACGCAGTATTTT CSAVPTSGGTDTQYF
TRBJ2-3 TRBD2 - 14 TRBV29-1 TGCAGCGTTGGAAGCGGGAGAGGGGCAGATACGCAGTATTTT CSVGSGRGADTQYF
TRBJ2-7 TRBD2 many 14 TRBV27 TGTGCCAGCAGTTTGGTAGCGGGGCAGGGCGAGCAGTACTTC CASSLVAGQGEQYF
TRBJ1-6 - - 18 TRBV27 TGTGCCAGCAGTTTAGGGCCCGTGAGTGCGTCCTATAATTCACCCCTCCACTTT CASSLGPVSASYNSPLHF
TRBJ2-1 - many 14 TRBV28 TGTGCCAGCAGACACTCGCCGACGGACCTTGAGCAGTTCTTC CASRHSPTDLEQFF
TRBJ2-2 - few 14 TRBV6-4 TGTGCCAGTAAGATCGGTTTTTACACCGGGGAGCTGTTTTTT CASKIGFYTGELFF
TRBJ2-7 - many 14 TRBV15 TGTGCCACCAGCAGAACCAGAACTAGCTACGAGCAGTACTTC CATSRTRTSYEQYF
TRBJ2-3 TRBD1 few 14 TRBV4-1 TGCGCCAGCAGCCAAGGGACAGGAGGAGATACGCAGTATTTT CASSQGTGGDTQYF